Included here is one TCR beta chain sequence, with context. This sample stems from a study of blood T cell repertoires in COVID-19. In the study's own analysis: Amplification from reference gene primers served as the basis for estimated nucleated cell counts. The protocol was immunoSEQ multiplex PCR, while the TCRdb copy is restricted to in-frame clones and leaves out a portion. The DNA was the basis for D and trimming; V, J and clone size are from that table. Of around 290,000 clones listed, around nine tenths are singletons. V lost 0 bases to trimming and J lost 2 bases; unmatched junction nucleotides: 3. This CDR3 spans 16 amino acids. Germline V gives CDR1 MNHEY, CDR2 SVGAGI.

The receptor's source is a woman aged 18-35 years who had recovered from COVID-19. Sequencing was performed on PBMCs or T cells enriched from blood (not recorded which). The V gene is TRBV6-5, the J gene TRBJ2-7; the match to TRBD2 covers 11 bases. CDR3 loop: CASSYSTSGETYEQYF. The CDR3 DNA follows: TGTGCCAGCAGTTACTCGACTAGCGGGGAGACCTACGAGCAGTACTTC.